This entry lists 11 T cell receptor beta chains sequenced from one sample in a study of shared clonotypes between healthy human individuals (TCRdb year 2020). The library came from the immunoSEQ multiplex PCR assay. TCRdb limited this immuneACCESS table to in-frame rearrangements with V and J called. A share of clones is missing; checked studies link under half to unresolved V genes, and the rest is unexplained. This sample comprises around 2.3 million clones, roughly 95% of them detected only once. The ten largest make up around 0.13% of the sample. The sample comprised naive CD4+ T cells sorted from blood. In light of the paper, this sample's cell subset or site label describes: CD45RA+ positively selected. The receptors here all came from a man aged 18 to 30 in good health.

The rearrangement uses TRBV28 and TRBJ1-5, with 9 bases lining up with TRBD1. Germline CDR1 is MDHEN and CDR2 is SYDVKM. The CDR3 totals 18 residues. With 5 bases clipped from V and 1 base from J, the junction kept 12 bases outside the gene matches. The CDR3 DNA sequence: TGTGCCAGCAGTCGGGGGACAGGGTATGCCCGGAGCAATCAGCCCCAGCATTTT. This encodes CASSRGTGYARSNQPQHF.

This clone came up once. Here the CDR3 reads CASQDRKSNSPLHF. CDR3 in DNA: TGTGCCAGTCAAGATCGAAAGAGTAATTCACCCCTCCACTTT. The chain employs TRBV2 and TRBJ1-6; D call uncertain. The CDR3 consists of 14 residues. V was cut by 9 bases and J by 6 bases, with 15 bases left in between. Germline V gene sequence: CDR1 SNHLY, CDR2 FYNNEI.

The chain has TRBV10-3 and TRBJ1-5; D remains ambiguous. Looked up from germline, CDR1 is ENHRY and CDR2 is SYGVKD. The ends were cut back, 0 bases at V and 7 bases at J, with 10 bases in the middle. The CDR3 covers 14 residues. CDR3 in amino acids: CAISESNGLQPQHF. The CDR3 DNA reads as TGTGCCATCAGTGAGTCGAATGGTTTGCAGCCCCAGCATTTT.

This clone was seen only a few times. This specimen includes other DNA sequences encoding the same CDR3. V and J are TRBV7-2 and TRBJ2-5; D is ambiguous. CDR3 length equals 11 residues. Looked up from germline, CDR1 is SGHTA and CDR2 is FQGNSA. Trimming left V 4 bases short and J 2 bases short, with 2 bases between. The CDR3 region has the DNA TGTGCCAGCAGCTCTCAAGAGACCCAGTACTTC. This gives the protein CASSSQETQYF.

The J gene is TRBJ1-5, the V gene TRBV6-1; TRBD1 might be the D (6 bases). The CDR3 consists of 13 residues. The germline V gene has CDR1 MNHNS and CDR2 SASEGT. Trimming stripped 11 bases from V and 3 bases from J, with 14 bases between. The CDR3 DNA reads as TGTGCCGGGAAAAGGGGGGACAATCAGCCCCAGCATTTT. It is translated as CAGKRGDNQPQHF.

The chain carries TRBV5-4 and TRBJ1-2, with D maybe TRBD1 (6 bases). This CDR3 is built from 17 residues. Germline CDR1 reads SGHNT; CDR2 reads YYREEE (reference sequence). V was clipped by 0 bases and J by 6 bases, with 21 bases between them. CDR3 sequence: CASSLGSKTTGYHGYTF. CDR3 sequence (DNA): TGTGCCAGCAGCTTGGGTTCTAAAACAACAGGGTACCATGGCTACACCTTC.

The chain has TRBV5-5 and TRBJ1-2; D unresolved. The CDR3 has 13 residues. V lost 0 bases, J lost 4 bases, and 7 bases lay in between. The V gene's germline CDR1 is SGHKS and CDR2 YYEKEE (reference sequence). The CDR3 DNA is TGTGCCAGCAGCTTGGTGGGAGGCTATGGCTACACCTTC. It translates to CASSLVGGYGYTF.

The gene calls are TRBV5-6 and TRBJ2-1; D is unresolved. The V and J ends lost 2 bases and 0 bases respectively, with 9 bases between them. This CDR3 spans 15 amino acids. Germline V lookup: CDR1 SGHDT, CDR2 YYEEEE. In DNA form, the CDR3 reads TGTGCCAGCAGCTTCGGGTTTAGCTCCTACAATGAGCAGTTCTTC. Protein product: CASSFGFSSYNEQFF.

The rearrangement uses TRBV27 and TRBJ1-1, with 10 bases identical to TRBD1. The CDR3 covers 14 residues. The ends lost 6 bases at V and 0 bases at J; junction bases unmatched: 1. Germline V gene data show CDR1 as MNHEY and CDR2 as SMNVEV (reference sequence). The CDR3 DNA follows: TGTGCCAGCAGGGGACAGGGGATGAACACTGAAGCTTTCTTT. This encodes CASRGQGMNTEAFF.

V and J are TRBV28 and TRBJ2-5; 8 bases match TRBD2. The germline gives CDR1 MDHEN, CDR2 SYDVKM. The V and J ends lost 7 bases and 1 base, in that order; junction bases with no gene match: 5. The length of the CDR3 is 14 residues. The CDR3 region is CASKERGSQETQYF. CDR3 coding DNA: TGTGCCAGCAAGGAGCGGGGGTCCCAAGAGACCCAGTACTTC.

This chain uses TRBV27 with TRBJ1-5, with a possible D match to TRBD1 (6 bases). From germline, CDR1 is MNHEY and CDR2 SMNVEV (reference sequence). Trimming shortened V by 5 bases and J by 7 bases, and 12 bases separated the two germline ends. The CDR3 length is 13 residues. The CDR3 DNA reads TGTGCCAGCAGTAGGGGGAGAGGACAGCCCCAGCATTTT. This encodes CASSRGRGQPQHF.